This T cell receptor (beta chain) came from a study of blood T cells in healthy people across ages. The second PCR ran 7 to 11 cycles with a sample-barcoded 5' primer and J-beta primers. In TCRdb, the 5' RACE reads were re-called with MiXCR into one record per CDR3 protein. The sample has hundreds of thousands of distinct CDR3 sequences, 20% to 30% seen once; the top ten hold under 9.5%. CDR1 is KGHSH and CDR2 is LQKENI in the germline V gene. The CDR3 runs 15 residues. V lost 4 bases to trimming and J lost 3 bases; unmatched junction nucleotides: 6. The same sample was also studied in work on T cells of mothers and their children.

The sequence was obtained from a boy aged 10-17 years in good health. Sequenced input: blood. The rearrangement joins TRBV18 to TRBJ2-4, with 7 nucleotides matching TRBD1. CDR3 amino acids: CASSLAAGGKNIQYF. CDR3 DNA sequence: TGTGCCAGCTCACTGGCGGCAGGGGGCAAAAACATTCAGTACTTC.